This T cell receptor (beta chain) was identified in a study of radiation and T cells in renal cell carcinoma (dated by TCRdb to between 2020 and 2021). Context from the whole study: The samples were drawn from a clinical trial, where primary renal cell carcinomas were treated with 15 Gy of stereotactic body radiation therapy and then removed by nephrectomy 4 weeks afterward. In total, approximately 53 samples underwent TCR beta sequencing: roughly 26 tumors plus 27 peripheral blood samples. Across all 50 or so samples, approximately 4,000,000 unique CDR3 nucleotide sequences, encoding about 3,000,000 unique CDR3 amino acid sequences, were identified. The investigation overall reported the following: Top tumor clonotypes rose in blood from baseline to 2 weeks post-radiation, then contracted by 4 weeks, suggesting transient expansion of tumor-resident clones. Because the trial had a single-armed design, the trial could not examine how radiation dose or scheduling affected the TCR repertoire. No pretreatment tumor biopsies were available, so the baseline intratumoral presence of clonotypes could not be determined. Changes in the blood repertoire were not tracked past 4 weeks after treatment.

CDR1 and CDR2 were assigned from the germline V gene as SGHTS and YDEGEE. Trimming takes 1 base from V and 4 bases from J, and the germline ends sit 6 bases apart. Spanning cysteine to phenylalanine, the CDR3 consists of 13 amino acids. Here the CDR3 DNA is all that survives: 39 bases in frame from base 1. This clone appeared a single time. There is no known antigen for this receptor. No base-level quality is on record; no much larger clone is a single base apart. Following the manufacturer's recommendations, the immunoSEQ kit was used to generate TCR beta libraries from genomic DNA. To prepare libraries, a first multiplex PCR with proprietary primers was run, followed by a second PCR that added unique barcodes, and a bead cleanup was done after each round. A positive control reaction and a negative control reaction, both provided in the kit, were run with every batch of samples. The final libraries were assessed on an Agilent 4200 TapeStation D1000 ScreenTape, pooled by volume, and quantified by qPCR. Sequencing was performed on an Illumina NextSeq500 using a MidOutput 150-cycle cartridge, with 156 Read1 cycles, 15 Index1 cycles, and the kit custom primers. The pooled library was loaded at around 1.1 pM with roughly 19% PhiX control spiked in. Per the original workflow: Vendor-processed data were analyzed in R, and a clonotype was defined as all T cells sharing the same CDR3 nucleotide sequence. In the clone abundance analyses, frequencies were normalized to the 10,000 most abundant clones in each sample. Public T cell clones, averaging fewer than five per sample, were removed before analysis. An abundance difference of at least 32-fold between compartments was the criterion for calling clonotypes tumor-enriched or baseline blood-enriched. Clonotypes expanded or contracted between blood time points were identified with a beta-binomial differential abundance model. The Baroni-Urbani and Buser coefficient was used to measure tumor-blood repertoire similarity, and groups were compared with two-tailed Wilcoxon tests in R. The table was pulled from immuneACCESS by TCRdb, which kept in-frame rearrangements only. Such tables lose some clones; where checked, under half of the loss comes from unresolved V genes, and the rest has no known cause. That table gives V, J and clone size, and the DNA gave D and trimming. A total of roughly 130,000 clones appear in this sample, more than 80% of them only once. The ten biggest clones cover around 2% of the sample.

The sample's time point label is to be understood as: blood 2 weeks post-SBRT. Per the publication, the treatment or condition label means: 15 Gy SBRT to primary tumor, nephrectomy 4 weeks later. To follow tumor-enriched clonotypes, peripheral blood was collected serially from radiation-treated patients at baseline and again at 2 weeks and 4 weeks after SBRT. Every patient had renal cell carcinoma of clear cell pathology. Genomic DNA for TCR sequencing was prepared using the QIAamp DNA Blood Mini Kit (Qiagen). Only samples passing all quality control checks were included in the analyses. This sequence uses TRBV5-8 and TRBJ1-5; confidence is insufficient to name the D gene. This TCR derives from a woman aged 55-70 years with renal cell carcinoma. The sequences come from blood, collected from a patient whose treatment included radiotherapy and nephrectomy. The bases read TGTGCCAGCAGCTTGCCCCTAAATCAGCCCCAGCATTTT. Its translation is CASSLPLNQPQHF.